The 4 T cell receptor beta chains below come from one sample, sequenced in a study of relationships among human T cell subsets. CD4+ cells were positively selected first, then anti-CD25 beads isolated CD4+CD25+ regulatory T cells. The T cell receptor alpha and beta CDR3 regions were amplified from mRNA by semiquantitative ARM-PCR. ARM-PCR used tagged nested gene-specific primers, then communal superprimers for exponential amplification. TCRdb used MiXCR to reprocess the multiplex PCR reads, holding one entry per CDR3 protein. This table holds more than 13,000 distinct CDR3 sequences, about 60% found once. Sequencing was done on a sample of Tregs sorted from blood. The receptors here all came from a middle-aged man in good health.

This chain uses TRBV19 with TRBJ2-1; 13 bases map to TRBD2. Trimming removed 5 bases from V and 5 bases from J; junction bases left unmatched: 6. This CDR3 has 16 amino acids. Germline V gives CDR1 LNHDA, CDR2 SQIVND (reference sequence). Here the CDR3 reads CASSPAGLAGNNEQFF. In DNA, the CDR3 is TGTGCCAGTAGTCCGGCGGGACTAGCGGGAAACAATGAGCAGTTCTTC.

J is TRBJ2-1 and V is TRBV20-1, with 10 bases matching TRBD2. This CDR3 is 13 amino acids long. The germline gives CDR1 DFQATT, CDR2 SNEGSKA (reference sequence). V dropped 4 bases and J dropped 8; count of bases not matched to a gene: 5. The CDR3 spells CSATSGSIDEQFF. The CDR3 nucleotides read TGCAGTGCTACTAGCGGGAGTATCGATGAGCAGTTCTTC.

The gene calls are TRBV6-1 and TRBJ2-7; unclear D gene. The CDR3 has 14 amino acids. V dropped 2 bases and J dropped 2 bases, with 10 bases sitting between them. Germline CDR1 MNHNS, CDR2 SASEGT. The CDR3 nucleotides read TGTGCCAGCAGTGAACAGGTCTACCCCTACGAGCAGTACTTC. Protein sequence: CASSEQVYPYEQYF.

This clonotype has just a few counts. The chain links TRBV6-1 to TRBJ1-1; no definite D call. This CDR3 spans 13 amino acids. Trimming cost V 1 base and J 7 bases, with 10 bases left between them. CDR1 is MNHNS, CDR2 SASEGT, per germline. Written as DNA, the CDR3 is TGTGCCAGCAGTGAAGTTAGGGTATTTGAAGCTTTCTTT. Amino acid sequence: CASSEVRVFEAFF.